This T cell receptor beta chain was sequenced in a study of OX40 agonist ivuxolimab in advanced cancers. Across the whole study: Participants, 82.7% male, averaged approximately 60 years of age, ranging from about 23 to 79. Of the patients, three showed partial responses, one with hepatocellular carcinoma and two with cutaneous melanoma. Study-level findings and limits: Partial responders at 0.1-3.0 mg/kg showed near-lowest clonal expansion.

This clone has just a few counts. As yet, its antigen is unknown. Some clones are missing from TCRdb's copy, which holds only in-frame ones; the method was immunoSEQ multiplex PCR. The sample holds 90,000 to 100,000 clones, about 85% seen once. The germline V gene encodes CDR1 LNHDA and CDR2 SQIVND (reference sequence). The CDR3 spans 13 residues. The V end was cut by 5 bases, the J end by 5 bases, with 12 bases between. Systemic immunosuppression or autoimmune disease history was grounds to exclude patients. The material was CD4+ or CD8+ T cells sorted from blood, obtained in a trial of the OX40 agonist ivuxolimab. The J gene is TRBJ1-1, the V gene TRBV19, with no clear D. This TCR was sampled from an adult with an advanced solid tumor such as melanoma, head and neck, liver or kidney cancer. The CDR3 nucleotides read TGTGCCAGTAGTCGGGCCAGGTTAACTGAAGCTTTCTTT. As protein: CASSRARLTEAFF.